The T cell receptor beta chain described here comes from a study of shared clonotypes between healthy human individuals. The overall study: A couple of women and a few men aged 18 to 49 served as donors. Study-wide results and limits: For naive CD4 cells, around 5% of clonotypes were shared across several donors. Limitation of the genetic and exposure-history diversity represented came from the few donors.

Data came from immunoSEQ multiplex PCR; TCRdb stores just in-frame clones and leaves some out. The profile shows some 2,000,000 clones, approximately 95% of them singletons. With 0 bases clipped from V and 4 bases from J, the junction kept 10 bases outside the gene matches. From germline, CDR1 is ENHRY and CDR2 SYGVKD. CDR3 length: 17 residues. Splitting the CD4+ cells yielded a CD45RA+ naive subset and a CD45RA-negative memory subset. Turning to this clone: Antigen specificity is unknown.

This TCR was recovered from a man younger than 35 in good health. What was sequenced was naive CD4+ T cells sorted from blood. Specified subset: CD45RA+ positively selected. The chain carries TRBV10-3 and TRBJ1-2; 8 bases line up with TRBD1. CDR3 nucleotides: TGTGCCATCAGTGAGTCTTATAGGACAGGGTTCGGCTATGGCTACACCTTC. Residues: CAISESYRTGFGYGYTF.